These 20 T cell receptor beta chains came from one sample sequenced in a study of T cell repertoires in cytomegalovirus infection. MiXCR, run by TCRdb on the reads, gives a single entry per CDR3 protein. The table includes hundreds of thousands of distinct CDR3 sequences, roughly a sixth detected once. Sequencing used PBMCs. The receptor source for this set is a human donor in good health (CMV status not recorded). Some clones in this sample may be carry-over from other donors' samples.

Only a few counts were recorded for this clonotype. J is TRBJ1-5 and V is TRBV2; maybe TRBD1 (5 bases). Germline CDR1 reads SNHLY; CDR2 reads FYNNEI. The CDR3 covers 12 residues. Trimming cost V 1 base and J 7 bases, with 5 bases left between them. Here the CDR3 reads CASSEGGQPQHF. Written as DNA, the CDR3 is TGTGCCAGCAGTGAAGGGGGGCAGCCCCAGCATTTT.

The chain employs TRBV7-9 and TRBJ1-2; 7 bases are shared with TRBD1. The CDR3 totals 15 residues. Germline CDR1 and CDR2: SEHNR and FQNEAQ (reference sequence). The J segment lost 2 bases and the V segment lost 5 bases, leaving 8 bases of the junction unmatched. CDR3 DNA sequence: TGTGCCAGCAGCCAACCGGGACAGAGAAACTATGGCTACACCTTC. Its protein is CASSQPGQRNYGYTF.

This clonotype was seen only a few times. CDR3 in amino acids: CAISEQRGTGELFF. CDR3 DNA sequence: TGTGCCATCAGTGAGCAACGGGGCACCGGGGAGCTGTTTTTT. This chain links TRBV10-3 with TRBJ2-2; possibly TRBD2 for D (5 bases). Germline V CDR1 and CDR2: ENHRY, SYGVKD. The ends were cut back, 2 bases at V and 4 bases at J, with 8 bases in the middle. The CDR3 is 14 residues long.

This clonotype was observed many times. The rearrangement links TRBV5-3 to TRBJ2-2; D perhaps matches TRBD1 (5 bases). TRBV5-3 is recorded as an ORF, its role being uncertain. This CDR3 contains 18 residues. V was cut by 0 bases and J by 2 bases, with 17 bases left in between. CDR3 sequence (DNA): TGTGCCAGAAGCTTGGGACAGTCGGAGTACTATAACACCGGGGAGCTGTTTTTT. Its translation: CARSLGQSEYYNTGELFF.

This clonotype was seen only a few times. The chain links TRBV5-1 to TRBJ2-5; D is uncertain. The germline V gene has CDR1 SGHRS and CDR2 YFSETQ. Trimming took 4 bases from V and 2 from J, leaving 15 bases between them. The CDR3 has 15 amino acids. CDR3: CASSPNPGHQETQYF. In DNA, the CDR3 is TGCGCCAGCAGCCCTAATCCTGGTCATCAAGAGACCCAGTACTTC.

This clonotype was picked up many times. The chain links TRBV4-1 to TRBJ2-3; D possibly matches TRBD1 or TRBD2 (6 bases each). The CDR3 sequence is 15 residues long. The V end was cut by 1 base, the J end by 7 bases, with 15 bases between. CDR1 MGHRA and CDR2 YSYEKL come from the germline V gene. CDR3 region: CASSQGGAGSNTQYF. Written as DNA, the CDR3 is TGCGCCAGCAGCCAAGGGGGGGCGGGCTCGAATACGCAGTATTTT.

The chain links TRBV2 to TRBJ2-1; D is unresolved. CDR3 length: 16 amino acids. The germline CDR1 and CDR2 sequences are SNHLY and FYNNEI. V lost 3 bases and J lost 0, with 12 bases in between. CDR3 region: CASSEGFPSSYNEQFF. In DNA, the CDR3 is TGTGCCAGCAGTGAGGGATTCCCTAGCTCCTACAATGAGCAGTTCTTC.

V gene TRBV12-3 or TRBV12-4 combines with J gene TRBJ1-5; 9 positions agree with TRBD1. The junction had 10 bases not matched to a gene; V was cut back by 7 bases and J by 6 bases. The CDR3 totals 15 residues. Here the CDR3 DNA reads TGTGCCAGCACGTCTGGGACAGGGATTACTCAGCCCCAGCATTTT. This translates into CASTSGTGITQPQHF.

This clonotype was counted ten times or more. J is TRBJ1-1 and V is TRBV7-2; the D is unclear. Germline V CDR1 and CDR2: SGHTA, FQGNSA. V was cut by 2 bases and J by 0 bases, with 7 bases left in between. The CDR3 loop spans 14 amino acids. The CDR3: CASSLFGLNTEAFF. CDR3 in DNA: TGTGCCAGCAGCTTATTTGGGTTGAACACTGAAGCTTTCTTT. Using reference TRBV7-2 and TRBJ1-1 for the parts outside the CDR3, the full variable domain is GAGVSQSPSNKVTEKGKDVELRCDPISGHTALYWYRQSLGQGLEFLIYFQGNSAPDKSGLPSDRFSAERTGGSVSTLTIQRTQQEDSAVYLCASSLFGLNTEAFFGQGTRLTVV.

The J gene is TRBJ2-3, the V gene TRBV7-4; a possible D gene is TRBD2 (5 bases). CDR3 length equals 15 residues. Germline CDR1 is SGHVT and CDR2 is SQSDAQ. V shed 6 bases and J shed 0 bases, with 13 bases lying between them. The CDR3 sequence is CASSDSVLSTDTQYF. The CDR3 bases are TGTGCCAGCAGTGATAGCGTCCTAAGCACAGATACGCAGTATTTT.

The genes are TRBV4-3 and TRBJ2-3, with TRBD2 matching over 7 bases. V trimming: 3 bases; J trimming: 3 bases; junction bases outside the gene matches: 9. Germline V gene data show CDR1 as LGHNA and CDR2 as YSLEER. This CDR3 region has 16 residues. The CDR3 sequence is CASSQARGLETDTQYF. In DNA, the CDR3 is TGCGCCAGCAGCCAGGCGCGGGGGTTAGAAACAGATACGCAGTATTTT.

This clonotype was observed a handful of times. The CDR3 region is CASSLMTGSYNEQFF. The CDR3 DNA follows: TGTGCCAGCAGCTTGATGACAGGGAGTTACAATGAGCAGTTCTTC. The V and J genes are TRBV7-6 and TRBJ2-1; TRBD1 agrees at 7 bases. The V segment lost 3 bases and the J segment 4 bases; nucleotides outside the gene matches: 6. The germline V gene has CDR1 SGHVS and CDR2 FNYEAQ. The CDR3 spans 15 residues.

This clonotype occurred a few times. The CDR3 region is CASSVGVGGAAFF. In DNA, the CDR3 is TGTGCCAGCAGCGTAGGTGTAGGGGGCGCAGCTTTCTTT. This chain links TRBV9 with TRBJ1-1, with 7 positions matching TRBD1. The CDR3 loop spans 13 amino acids. Unmatched junction bases numbered 6, after V lost 0 bases and J lost 10 bases. Germline values: CDR1 SGDLS, CDR2 YYNGEE.

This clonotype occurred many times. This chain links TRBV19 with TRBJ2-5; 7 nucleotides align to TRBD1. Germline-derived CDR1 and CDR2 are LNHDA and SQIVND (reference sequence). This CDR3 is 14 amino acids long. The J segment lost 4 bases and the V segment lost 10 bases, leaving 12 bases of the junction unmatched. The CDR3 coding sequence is TGTGCCACGACACAAGACAGGGCGGGAGAGACCCAGTACTTC. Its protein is CATTQDRAGETQYF.

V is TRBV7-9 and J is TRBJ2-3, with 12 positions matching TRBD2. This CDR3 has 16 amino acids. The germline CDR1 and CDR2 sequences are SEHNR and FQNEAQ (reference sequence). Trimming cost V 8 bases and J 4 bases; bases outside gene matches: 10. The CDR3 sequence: CASLPRRLAGADTQYF. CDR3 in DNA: TGTGCCAGCCTCCCTCGGCGACTAGCGGGGGCAGATACGCAGTATTTT.

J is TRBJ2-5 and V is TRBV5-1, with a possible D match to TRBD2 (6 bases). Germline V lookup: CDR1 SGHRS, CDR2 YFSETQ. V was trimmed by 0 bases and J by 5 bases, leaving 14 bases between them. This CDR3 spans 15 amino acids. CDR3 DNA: TGCGCCAGCAGCTTGGTTGAAGTAAGCGGGGAGACCCAGTACTTC. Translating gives CASSLVEVSGETQYF.

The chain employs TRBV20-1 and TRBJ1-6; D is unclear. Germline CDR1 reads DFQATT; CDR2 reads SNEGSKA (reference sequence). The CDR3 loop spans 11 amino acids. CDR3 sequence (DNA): TGCAGGGCGGCCTATAATTCACCCCTCCACTTT. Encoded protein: CRAAYNSPLHF.

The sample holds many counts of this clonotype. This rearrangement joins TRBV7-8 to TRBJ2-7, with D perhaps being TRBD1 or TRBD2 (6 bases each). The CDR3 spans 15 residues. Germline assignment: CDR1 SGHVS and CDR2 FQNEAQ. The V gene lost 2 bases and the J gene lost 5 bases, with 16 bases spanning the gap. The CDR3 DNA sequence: TGTGCCAGCAGCTTACCTGCAGGGGAGGTCCACGAGCAGTACTTC. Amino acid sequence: CASSLPAGEVHEQYF.

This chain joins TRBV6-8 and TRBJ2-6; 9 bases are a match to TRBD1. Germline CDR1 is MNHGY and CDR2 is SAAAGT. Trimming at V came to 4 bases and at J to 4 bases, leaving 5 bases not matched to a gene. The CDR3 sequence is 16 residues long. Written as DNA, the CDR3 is TGTGCCAGCAGTTTACAGGGGGCGCGAGGGGCCAACGTCCTGACTTTC. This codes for CASSLQGARGANVLTF.

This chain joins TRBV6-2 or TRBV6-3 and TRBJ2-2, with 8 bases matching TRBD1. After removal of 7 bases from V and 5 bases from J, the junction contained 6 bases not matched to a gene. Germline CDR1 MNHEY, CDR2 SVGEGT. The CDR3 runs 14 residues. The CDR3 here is CASNDRGDTGELFF. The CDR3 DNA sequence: TGTGCCAGCAACGACAGGGGAGATACCGGGGAGCTGTTTTTT.